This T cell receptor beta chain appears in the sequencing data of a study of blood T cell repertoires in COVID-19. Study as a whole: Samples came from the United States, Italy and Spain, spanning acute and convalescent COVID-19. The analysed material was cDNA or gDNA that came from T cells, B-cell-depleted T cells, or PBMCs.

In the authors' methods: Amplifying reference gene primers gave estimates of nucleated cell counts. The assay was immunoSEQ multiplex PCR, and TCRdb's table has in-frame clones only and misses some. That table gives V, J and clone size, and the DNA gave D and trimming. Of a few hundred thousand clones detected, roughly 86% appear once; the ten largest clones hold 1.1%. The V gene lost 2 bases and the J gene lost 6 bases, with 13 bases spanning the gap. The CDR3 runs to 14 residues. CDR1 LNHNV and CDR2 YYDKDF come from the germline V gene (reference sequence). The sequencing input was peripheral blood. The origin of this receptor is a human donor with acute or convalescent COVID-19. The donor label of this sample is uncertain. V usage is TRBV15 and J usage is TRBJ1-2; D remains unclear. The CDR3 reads CATSRFSNSDGYTF. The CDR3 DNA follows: TGTGCCACCAGCAGATTTAGTAATTCGGATGGCTACACCTTC.